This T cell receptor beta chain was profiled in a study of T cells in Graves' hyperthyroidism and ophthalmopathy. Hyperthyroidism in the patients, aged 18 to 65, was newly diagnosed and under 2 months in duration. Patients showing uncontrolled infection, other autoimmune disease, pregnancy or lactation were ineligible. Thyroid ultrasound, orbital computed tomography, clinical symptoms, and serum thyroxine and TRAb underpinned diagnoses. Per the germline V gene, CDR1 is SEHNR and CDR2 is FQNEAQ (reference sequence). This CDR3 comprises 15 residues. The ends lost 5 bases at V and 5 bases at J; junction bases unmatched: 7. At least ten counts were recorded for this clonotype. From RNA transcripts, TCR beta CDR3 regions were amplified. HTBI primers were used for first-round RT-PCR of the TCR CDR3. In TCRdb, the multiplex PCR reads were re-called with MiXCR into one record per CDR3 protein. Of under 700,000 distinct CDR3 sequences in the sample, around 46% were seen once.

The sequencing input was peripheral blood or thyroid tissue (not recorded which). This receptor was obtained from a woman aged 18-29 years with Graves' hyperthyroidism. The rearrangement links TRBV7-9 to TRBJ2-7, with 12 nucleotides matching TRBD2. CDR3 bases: TGTGCCAGCAGCCCGACTAGCGGGAGTTTCCACGAGCAGTACTTC. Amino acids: CASSPTSGSFHEQYF.